The clone carrying this TCR beta chain counts as medium-sized (0.01 to 0.1%). The antigen is not known. TRB rearrangements spanning V, D and J were amplified using mixed TRB-A/B primers. Via MiXCR, TCRdb re-called the multiplex PCR reads, giving one row per CDR3 protein. The sample includes just under 10,000 distinct CDR3 sequences, around 33% of them seen just once. Peripheral blood genomic DNA, not sorted cells or RNA, was the template. This specimen comes from a study of T cell repertoires in aging, cancer and after chemotherapy. Overall study: Clear clonal overlap appeared across healthy donor samples taken over several months to years.

Whole-study results and caveats: Compared with age-matched healthy donors, untreated hematological or solid cancer patients showed higher blood TCR clonality.

Material: blood. This TCR came from a human donor in good health.

The CDR3 bases are TGTGCCAGCAGCTTAGCGGGAGGAATCTACGAGCAGTACTTC. It specifies CASSLAGGIYEQYF. The rearrangement uses TRBV11-3 and TRBJ2-7; 7 bases agree with TRBD2. The CDR3 is 14 amino acids. Germline V gene lookup returns CDR1 SGHNT and CDR2 YENEEA. The V and J ends lost 1 base and 3 bases, in that order; junction bases with no gene match: 3. Full variable domain (outside the CDR3, taken from reference TRBV11-3 and TRBJ2-7): EAGVVQSPRYKIIEKKQPVAFWCNPISGHNTLYWYLQNLGQGPELLIRYENEEAVDDSQLPKDRFSAERLKGVDSTLKIQPAELGDSAVYLCASSLAGGIYEQYFGPGTRLTVT.